The clone carrying this TCR beta chain came up a few times. Its cognate antigen is unknown. Germline assignment: CDR1 LGHNA and CDR2 YNFKEQ. The CDR3 runs to 17 residues. Deletions cut 4 bases from V and 7 bases from J, with 23 bases between. Cells sorted as Tregs were CD4+, CD25+ and CD127-/low. Study results and caveats: Tumor-infiltrating Treg TCR alpha and beta sequences overlapped most with tumor naive CD4+ T cells, then blood naive. The larger-cohort validation was restricted to a single TCR beta V-J rearrangement rather than whole repertoires. Tumor memory CD4+ T cell TCR gene usage clustered with blood and lymph node memory CD4+ cells and lymph node naive CD4+ cells.

Semi-nested PCR with Nested Universal Primer A followed constant-region reverse priming of full-length variable regions. MiXCR, run by TCRdb on the 5' RACE reads, gives a single entry per CDR3 protein. Among 32,000 or so distinct CDR3 sequences, 25% to 30% were seen once, and the ten largest hold about 2.5%. This TCR came from a female donor with breast cancer. Sample: tumor-infiltrating Tregs sorted from the breast tumor. V and J are TRBV4-2 and TRBJ2-1; tentative D call: TRBD2 (5 bases). As DNA, the CDR3 is TGTGCCAGCAGCCTCCTCATTAGCGAGAGGGCCGATAATGAGCAGTTCTTC. Protein: CASSLLISERADNEQFF.